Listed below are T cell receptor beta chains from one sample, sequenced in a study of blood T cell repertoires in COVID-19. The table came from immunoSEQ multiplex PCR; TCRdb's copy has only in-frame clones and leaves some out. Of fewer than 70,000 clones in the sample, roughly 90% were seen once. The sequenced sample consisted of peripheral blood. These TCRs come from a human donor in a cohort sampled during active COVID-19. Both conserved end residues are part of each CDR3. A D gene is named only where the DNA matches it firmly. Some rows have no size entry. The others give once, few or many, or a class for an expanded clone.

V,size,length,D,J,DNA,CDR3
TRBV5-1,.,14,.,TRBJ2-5,TGCGCCAGCAGCTTGGAGCGGGTCCGGGAGACCCAGTACTTC,CASSLERVRETQYF
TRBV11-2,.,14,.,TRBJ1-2,TGTGCCAGCAGCTCTCTTGACAGAGACTATGGCTACACCTTC,CASSSLDRDYGYTF
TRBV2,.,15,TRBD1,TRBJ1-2,TGTGCCAGCAGTACTTCCGGGACAGGGCCCCCCGGCTACACCTTC,CASSTSGTGPPGYTF
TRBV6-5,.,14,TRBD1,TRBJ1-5,TGTGCCAGCGGGGGACAGGGGGCAGGTCAGCCCCAGCATTTT,CASGGQGAGQPQHF
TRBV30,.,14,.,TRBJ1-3,TGTGCCGGACACAGGGTAGGCTCTGGAAACACCATATATTTT,CAGHRVGSGNTIYF
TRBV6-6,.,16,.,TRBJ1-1,TGTGCCAGCAGTTATGGCGACAGCCCAAGTGACACTGAAGCTTTCTTT,CASSYGDSPSDTEAFF
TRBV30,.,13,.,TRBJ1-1,TGTGCCTGGGGTGGGCCAGTGAACACTGAAGCTTTCTTT,CAWGGPVNTEAFF
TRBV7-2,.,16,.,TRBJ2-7,TGTGCCAGCAGCTTAGCGGGACACTTTCAAACCTACGAGCAGTACTTC,CASSLAGHFQTYEQYF
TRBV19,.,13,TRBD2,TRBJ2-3,TGTGCCAGTAGTATGCGGGAGACAGATACGCAGTATTTT,CASSMRETDTQYF
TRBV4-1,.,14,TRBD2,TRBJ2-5,TGCGCCAGCAGCCATTCCGGGACTAGCGGGGGAGAATACTTC,CASSHSGTSGGEYF
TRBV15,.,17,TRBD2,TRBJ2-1,TGTGCCACCAGCAGATCCGTGACTAGCGGGAGGGCCATTGAGCAGTTCTTC,CATSRSVTSGRAIEQFF
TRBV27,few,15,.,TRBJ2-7,TGTGCCAGCAGCCTCGCAGGAGCGGAAGCCTACGAGCAGTACTTC,CASSLAGAEAYEQYF
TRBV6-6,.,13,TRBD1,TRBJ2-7,TGTGCCAGCACTTCCGGGACAGGCTACGAGCAGTACTTC,CASTSGTGYEQYF
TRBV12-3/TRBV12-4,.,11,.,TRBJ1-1,TGTGCCAGCACCGGGAACACTGAAGCTTTCTTT,CASTGNTEAFF
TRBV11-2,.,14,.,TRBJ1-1,TGTGCCAGCAGCTTAGGGGGGCTCCCGGGCGAAGCTTTCTTT,CASSLGGLPGEAFF
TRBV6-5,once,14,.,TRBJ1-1,TGTGCCAGCAGTTACGTCGGGGGTAGGTCTGAAGCTTTCTTT,CASSYVGGRSEAFF
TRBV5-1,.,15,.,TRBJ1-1,TGCGCCAGCAGACGGACAGCCGATGTAAACACTGAAGCTTTCTTT,CASRRTADVNTEAFF
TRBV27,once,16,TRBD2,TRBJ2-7,TGTGCCAGCAGTTTGAGTGGACTAGCGGGAAACTATGAGCAGTACTTC,CASSLSGLAGNYEQYF
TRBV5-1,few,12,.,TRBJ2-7,TGCGCCAGCAGCCCAGACTACTACGAGCAGTACTTC,CASSPDYYEQYF
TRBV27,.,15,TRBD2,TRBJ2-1,TGTGCCAGCCATAGCGGGATGGGCTCCTACAATGAGCAGTTCTTC,CASHSGMGSYNEQFF
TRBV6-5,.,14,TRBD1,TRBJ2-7,TGTGCCAGCAGTTATGGACAGGAAACCTACGAGCAGTACTTC,CASSYGQETYEQYF
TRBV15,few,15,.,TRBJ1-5,TGTGCCACCAGCAGGGGGGGATCTAGCAATCAGCCCCAGCATTTT,CATSRGGSSNQPQHF
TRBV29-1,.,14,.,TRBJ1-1,TGCAGCGTTAGACGGGGGTACCAGAACACTGAAGCTTTCTTT,CSVRRGYQNTEAFF
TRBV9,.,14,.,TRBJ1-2,TGTGCCAGCAGCGTAGGTGCGGGTGGCTATGGCTACACCTTC,CASSVGAGGYGYTF
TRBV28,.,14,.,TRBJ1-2,TGTGCCAGCAGTTTAGCGATCATGGGGGGTGGCTACACCTTC,CASSLAIMGGGYTF
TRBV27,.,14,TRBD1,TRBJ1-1,TGTGCCAGCAGTTCCGCAGGGGGCTGGACTGAAGCTTTCTTT,CASSSAGGWTEAFF
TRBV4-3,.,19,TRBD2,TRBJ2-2,TGCGCCAGCAGCCAATATCGCACGAGGGGACTAGCGAACACCGGGGAGCTGTTTTTT,CASSQYRTRGLANTGELFF
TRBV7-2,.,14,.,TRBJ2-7,TGTGCCAGCACCGTATCAAGCGGGCCCTACGAGCAGTACTTC,CASTVSSGPYEQYF
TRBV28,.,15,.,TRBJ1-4,TGTGCCAGCAGTTTACGGAGGGCCCCTAATGAAAAACTGTTTTTT,CASSLRRAPNEKLFF
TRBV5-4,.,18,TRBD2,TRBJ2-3,TGTGCCAGCAGCTTGAAGGGACTAGCGGGGGGAACCACAGATACGCAGTATTTT,CASSLKGLAGGTTDTQYF
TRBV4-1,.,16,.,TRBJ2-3,TGCGCCAGCAGCCAGGATAGCGGTTCGGTCACAGATACGCAGTATTTT,CASSQDSGSVTDTQYF
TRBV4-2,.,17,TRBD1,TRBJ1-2,TGTGCCAGCAGCCAAGATCAAGGGACAGGGGTCGACTATGGCTACACCTTC,CASSQDQGTGVDYGYTF
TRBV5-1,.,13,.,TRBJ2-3,TGCGCCAGCAGCTTGGTAGTTCCAGATACGCAGTATTTT,CASSLVVPDTQYF
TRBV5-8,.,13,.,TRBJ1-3,TGTGCCAGCAGCCCCGCGAACGGAAACACCATATATTTT,CASSPANGNTIYF
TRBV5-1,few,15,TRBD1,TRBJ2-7,TGCGCCAGCAGCTTCGCGGGACAGGACCCTGACGAGCAGTACTTC,CASSFAGQDPDEQYF
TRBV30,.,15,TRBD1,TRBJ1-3,TGTGCCTTATCTCCCCGGACAGGCTTAGGGAACACCATATATTTT,CALSPRTGLGNTIYF
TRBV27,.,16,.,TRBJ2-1,TGTGCCAGCAGTTTAAGTAGCGAAATCCGGTACAATGAGCAGTTCTTC,CASSLSSEIRYNEQFF
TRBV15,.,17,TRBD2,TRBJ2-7,TGTGCCACCAGCAGGCGGGAGCTAATCGGACCCTACTTCGAGCAGTACTTC,CATSRRELIGPYFEQYF
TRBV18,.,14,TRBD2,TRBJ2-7,TGTGCCAGCTCACCTGACGGGAGGGTCCGCGAGCAGTACTTC,CASSPDGRVREQYF
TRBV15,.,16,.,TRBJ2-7,TGTGCCACCAGCAGTATCCCACCTCCGGGAAGGGTTGAGCAGTACTTC,CATSSIPPPGRVEQYF
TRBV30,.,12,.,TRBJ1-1,TGTGCCTGGAGTGTACTATTTACTGAAGCTTTCTTT,CAWSVLFTEAFF
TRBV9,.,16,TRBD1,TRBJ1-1,TGTGCCAGCAGCCCCCAGACAGGGGGGTTGAACACTGAAGCTTTCTTT,CASSPQTGGLNTEAFF